This T cell receptor beta chain originates from a study of blood T cells in healthy people across ages (dated by TCRdb to between 2014 and 2016). Broadly, across the study: In model experiments, roughly one uniquely barcoded TCR beta cDNA molecule per two T cells was captured by template switching. Two additional independent replicas of 1 million unique cDNA reads from the same blood draw were analyzed for two donors (one aged 18 to 29 and one aged 80 or older). Age-related changes in TCR beta repertoire diversity were measured in the study by deep sequencing normalized with unique cDNA molecular identifiers. Donors were grouped into four age groups: young (average 16 years), middle-aged (39), aged (approximately 67) and long-lived (about 89).

The library came from 5' RACE. Instrument used: Illumina HiSeq 2500. A second about 7 to 11 cycle PCR used a sample-barcoded 5' primer and a J-beta primer mix. A template-switch 5' adaptor carrying 12 random nucleotides introduced a unique molecular identifier onto each TCR beta cDNA molecule. At least 2.5 million CDR3-containing paired-end reads were obtained from each sample. The Mint cDNA synthesis kit, primed by a TRBC-specific oligonucleotide, was used to synthesize first-strand cDNA from all RNA. After uracil-DNA glycosylase treatment, a first 18-cycle PCR used universal primers M1SS and BC2_uni_R on all cDNA. Per the authors' processing: Each sample was normalized by randomly selecting 1 million high-quality reads, each carrying a distinct molecular identifier. Instead of being binned into consensus sequences, reads that shared molecular identifiers were thrown out. MiTCR, with a Q25 quality threshold and the strictest error-elimination algorithm, was used for CDR3 identification, clonotype clustering and error correction. Lower-bound total TCR beta diversity was estimated with a nonparametric unseen species model using Euler transformation. TCRdb took the public reads, trimmed them with fastp at Q25, ran MiXCR for clone calling and kept in-frame beta chains. Each CDR3 protein gets just one entry, which takes the most common genes and DNA from the rows behind it. These V and J calls are TCRdb output, not the study's own analysis. The sample table lists approximately 900,000 distinct CDR3 sequences, 25% to 30% of them with a count of one. The ten largest clones take up about 9.4% of the sample.

Broad study findings and their caveats: The CMV infection status of donors was not known, potentially confounding age-related changes in expanded clonotypes. Compared with the aged group, more naive CD4+ T cells, fewer expanded clones and increased TCR diversity were shown by the long-lived group, suggesting age selection. Conclusive comparison of naive and antigen-experienced compartments was prevented by the profiling of bulk unsorted PBMCs. Estimates of total diversity from one million sequenced T cells were regarded as lower bounds and underestimates. Observed TCR beta diversity per million T cells fell roughly linearly with age, and a significant reduction was already apparent by age around 39. A strong correlation was found between observed TCR beta diversity and the percentage of naive T cells measured by flow cytometry.

The germline V gene encodes CDR1 MGHRA and CDR2 YSYEKL. V is shortened by 0 bases, J by 3 bases, and the region joining them spans 6 bases. The CDR3 runs 13 amino acids, cysteine and phenylalanine included. Only CDR3 DNA remains: 39 bases, in frame from the first base. Points on this clonotype: The specificity of this receptor is unknown. No per-base quality is available; no much larger clone lies one base away.

Donors were a few dozen systemically healthy Caucasian individuals from Russia aged 6 to 90 years. Each donor gave around 9.8 milliliters of peripheral blood, collected into EDTA-treated Vacutainer tubes. PBMCs were isolated by Ficoll-Paque density-gradient centrifugation, with at least 6 million obtained per sample. Trizol reagent was used to extract total RNA from the PBMCs, yielding at least 6 micrograms per sample. For every donor, an aliquot of PBMCs went through flow cytometry to measure the percentages of naive CD45RAhigh/CD27high T cells. A further study also used this sample, focusing on T cells of mothers and their children. Per the second study: Donors were nine systemically healthy Caucasian individuals: three mothers and their six children. cDNA synthesis consumed the entire amount of extracted RNA, loaded at approximately 1.4 ug RNA in each 15 ul reaction. In the second PCR, the M1S primer added sample barcodes and 2-4 random nucleotides. Over 8 million TCR beta CDR3 reads were obtained for each mother, and around 2.7 million reads were obtained for each child. Thymic selection shapes the output of TCR recombination in a similar way in related and unrelated pairs, and inherited differences have a minor effect. Normalized repertoire overlap was always slightly but never significantly higher in related than unrelated mother-child pairs. No persistent microchimeric T cell clones were found, with a detection sensitivity of 80 to 100 clones per million clonotypes. Deep NGS was used in the study to compare the TCR beta repertoires of mothers and children and to look for features that separate related mother-child pairs from unrelated individuals. On average, the children were roughly 12 +/- 4 years old, while the mothers were roughly 36 +/- 4 years old. After adapters were ligated using NEBNext reagents, the libraries underwent 100+100 nt paired-end sequencing on an Illumina HiSeq 2000. Mother and child libraries were prepared a month apart and sequenced in separate runs to prevent cross-contamination. For each donor, between roughly 500,000 and 2,100,000 distinct TCR beta clonotypes were identified. Naive TCR beta clonotypes were estimated from low-frequency clonotypes matched to each donor's FACS-determined naive share, without sorting.

Sequencing was done on a sample of blood. This TCR was sampled from a woman between 35 and 50 years old in good health. This chain is built from TRBV4-1 and TRBJ2-7, with an unclear D gene assignment. In nucleotides, the sequence is TGCGCCAGCAGCCAAGATCGGATCTACGAGCAGTACTTC. This yields the protein CASSQDRIYEQYF.